The TCR beta chain under discussion was sequenced for a study of spatial heterogeneity in lung cancer. Background on the study: Tumor-region TCR transcript counts correlated strongly with a T cell module score from matched bulk RNA-seq. TCR and UMI combinations that were unique each appeared, on average, more than ten times in raw reads.

Time point: sample taken at primary tumor resection. The cohort: over 70 early-stage, untreated non-small cell lung cancer patients. Tumor, nontumor lung or frozen PBMC supplied whole RNA, sequenced without sorting. TCRdb redid the calling of the 5' RACE reads with MiXCR, one entry per CDR3 protein. Seen here are fewer than 20,000 distinct CDR3 sequences, 7.5% observed once, and the top ten hold roughly 24%. The J segment lost 5 bases and the V segment lost 4 bases, leaving 10 bases of the junction unmatched. Germline assignment: CDR1 LGHNA and CDR2 YNFKEQ. This CDR3 has 15 amino acids. Study observations and caveats: Counts of expanded intratumoral alpha and beta TCRs tracked tumor mutation counts.

Only a few counts were recorded for this clonotype. Antigen: not known. Specimen: lung tumor tissue, collected at surgery. The chain links TRBV4-2 to TRBJ2-5, with 7 bases identical to TRBD1. The sequence was obtained from a male donor with early-stage non-small cell lung cancer. CDR3 DNA sequence: TGTGCCAGCAGCCTACGACAGGGACCGGAGGAGACCCAGTACTTC. Protein product: CASSLRQGPEETQYF.